This T cell receptor beta chain was identified during a study of beta chain features in type 1 diabetes. Overall study results and limits: Shortening of TCRB CDR3s, moderate but significant, appeared in all four CD4+ subsets of Type 1 diabetes patients.

Expressed TCRB transcripts got sequenced, as all isolated RNA was reverse transcribed. The repertoire was sequenced with immunoSEQ multiplex PCR; TCRdb's copy has only in-frame clones and lacks some. Here the sample spans 100,000 to 150,000 clones, 15% to 20% being singletons. Comments on this clone: Its antigen is not identified.

Purities in excess of 95% were seen in all sorted populations. This receptor was obtained from a man between 18 and 35 years old with type 1 diabetes. Sequenced: central memory CD4+ T cells from blood.

The CDR3, as DNA: TGCGCCAGCAGCCAAGCCCCCTTCCGTGGGACAGGGGGCGCGTCCAAAAACATTCAGTACTTC. Translation: CASSQAPFRGTGGASKNIQYF. The chain has TRBV4-1 and TRBJ2-4, with 12 nucleotides matching TRBD1. CDR1 MGHRA and CDR2 YSYEKL come from the germline V gene. V shed 1 base, J shed 2 bases, and the junction held 15 bases outside the gene matches. The CDR3 is made up of 21 amino acids.